A single T cell receptor (beta chain) is shown here with its context. These data belong to a study of Ad26.COV2.S vaccination and SARS-CoV-2 variants. The treatment denotes: around 19 received Ad26.COV2.S at low or high dose, single or two shots; 5 received placebo; per-sample allocation not given. Samples came from day 63 after the first vaccine or placebo injection. Libraries were prepared by immunoSEQ multiplex PCR; TCRdb keeps only in-frame clonotypes and omits some of them. Seen here are approximately 360,000 clones, around four fifths observed once, and the top ten hold 7% to 9.5%. Sequenced here: peripheral blood, sampled in a trial of Ad26.COV2.S vaccine versus placebo. The sequence was collected from a person aged 18 to 59 who received the Ad26.COV2.S COVID-19 vaccine or a placebo.

CDR3 amino acids: CASSLEVGLGSSTDTQYF. CDR3 bases: TGTGCCAGCAGCTTAGAGGTTGGGCTCGGGTCGAGCACAGATACGCAGTATTTT. The chain is built from TRBV7-6 and TRBJ2-3, with D unresolved. V lost 1 base and J lost 0, with 17 bases in between. CDR3 length equals 18 residues. CDR1 SGHVS and CDR2 FNYEAQ come from the germline V gene.